The T cell receptor (beta chain) under discussion was sequenced for a study of primary melanoma T cells and metastatic recurrence. The wider study: Tumors were T2–T4 primary melanomas thicker than 1 mm.

Method: immunoSEQ multiplex PCR; TCRdb's copy keeps in-frame clones and lacks some. The table lists 1,200 to 1,500 clones, around 85% of them singletons. The germline gives CDR1 SQVTM, CDR2 ANQGSEA. This CDR3 has 13 residues. Trimming removed 1 base at V and 0 bases at J, with 7 bases between. Each patient's primary melanoma had been removed surgically, with risk of metastatic recurrence. This clonotype was obtained from a human donor with melanoma. The sample consisted of melanoma tumor tissue. The J gene is TRBJ2-7, the V gene TRBV29-1; D is undetermined. CDR3 loop: CSVEVYNSYEQYF. Here the CDR3 DNA reads TGCAGCGTTGAAGTTTACAACTCCTACGAGCAGTACTTC.